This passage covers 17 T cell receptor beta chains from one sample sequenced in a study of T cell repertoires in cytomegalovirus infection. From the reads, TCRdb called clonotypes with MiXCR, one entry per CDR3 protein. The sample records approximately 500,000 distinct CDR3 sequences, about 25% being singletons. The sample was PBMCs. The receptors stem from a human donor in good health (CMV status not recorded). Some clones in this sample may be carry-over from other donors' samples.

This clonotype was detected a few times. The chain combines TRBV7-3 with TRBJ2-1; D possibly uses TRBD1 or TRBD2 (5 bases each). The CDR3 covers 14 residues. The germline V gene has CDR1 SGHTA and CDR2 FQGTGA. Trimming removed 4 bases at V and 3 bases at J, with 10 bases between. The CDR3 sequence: CASSSGRDYNEQFF. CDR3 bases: TGTGCCAGCAGCTCGGGACGGGACTACAATGAGCAGTTCTTC.

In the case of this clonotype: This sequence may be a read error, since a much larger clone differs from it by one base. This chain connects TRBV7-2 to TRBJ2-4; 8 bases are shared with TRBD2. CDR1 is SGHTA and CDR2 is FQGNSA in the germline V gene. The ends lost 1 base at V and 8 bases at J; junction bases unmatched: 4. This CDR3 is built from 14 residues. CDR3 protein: CASSLGSGSDIQYF. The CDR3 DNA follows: TGTGCCAGCAGCTTAGGCAGCGGGAGTGACATTCAGTACTTC.

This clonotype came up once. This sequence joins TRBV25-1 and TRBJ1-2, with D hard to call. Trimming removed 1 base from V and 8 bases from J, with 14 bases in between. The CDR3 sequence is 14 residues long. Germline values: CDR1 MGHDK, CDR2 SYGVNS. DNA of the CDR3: TGTGCCAGCAGTGAATTAGGCTTTCTGGGAGGCTACACCTTC. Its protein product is CASSELGFLGGYTF.

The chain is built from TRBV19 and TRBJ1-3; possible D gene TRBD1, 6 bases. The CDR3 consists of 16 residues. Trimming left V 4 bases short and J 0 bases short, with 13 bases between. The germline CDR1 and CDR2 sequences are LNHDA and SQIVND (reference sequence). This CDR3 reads CASSTRTDFSGNTIYF. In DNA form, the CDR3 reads TGTGCCAGTAGTACGAGGACAGACTTCTCTGGAAACACCATATATTTT.

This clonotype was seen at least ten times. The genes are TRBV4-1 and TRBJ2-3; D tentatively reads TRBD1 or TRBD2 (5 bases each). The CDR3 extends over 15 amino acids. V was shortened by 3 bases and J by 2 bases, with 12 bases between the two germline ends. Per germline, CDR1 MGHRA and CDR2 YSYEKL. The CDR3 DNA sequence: TGCGCCAGCAGCCAGGACCGGGACCCCACAGATACGCAGTATTTT. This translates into CASSQDRDPTDTQYF.

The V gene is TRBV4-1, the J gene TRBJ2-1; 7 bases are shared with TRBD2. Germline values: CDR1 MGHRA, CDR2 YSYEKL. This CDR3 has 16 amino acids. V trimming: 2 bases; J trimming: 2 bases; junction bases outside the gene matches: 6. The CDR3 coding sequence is TGCGCCAGCAGCCAAATAATCAGCGGGGCCTACAATGAGCAGTTCTTC. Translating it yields CASSQIISGAYNEQFF.

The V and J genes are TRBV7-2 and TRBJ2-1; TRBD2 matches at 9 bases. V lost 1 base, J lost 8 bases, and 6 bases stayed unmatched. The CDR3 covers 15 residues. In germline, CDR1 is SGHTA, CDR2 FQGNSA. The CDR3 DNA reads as TGTGCCAGCAGCTTAGTGGGGACTAGCTCCCATGAGCAGTTCTTC. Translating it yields CASSLVGTSSHEQFF.

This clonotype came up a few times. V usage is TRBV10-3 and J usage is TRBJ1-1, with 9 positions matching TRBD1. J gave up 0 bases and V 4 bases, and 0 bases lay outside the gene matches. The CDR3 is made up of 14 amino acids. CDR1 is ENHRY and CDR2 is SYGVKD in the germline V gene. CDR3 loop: CAISGTGVNTEAFF. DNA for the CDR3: TGTGCCATCAGTGGGACAGGGGTGAACACTGAAGCTTTCTTT.

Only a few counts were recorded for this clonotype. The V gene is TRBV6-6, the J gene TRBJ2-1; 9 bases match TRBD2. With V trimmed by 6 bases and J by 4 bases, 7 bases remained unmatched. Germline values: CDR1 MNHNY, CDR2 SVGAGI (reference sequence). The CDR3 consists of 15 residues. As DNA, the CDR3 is TGTGCCAGCAGCCCGCGTAGCGGGAGATACAATGAGCAGTTCTTC. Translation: CASSPRSGRYNEQFF.

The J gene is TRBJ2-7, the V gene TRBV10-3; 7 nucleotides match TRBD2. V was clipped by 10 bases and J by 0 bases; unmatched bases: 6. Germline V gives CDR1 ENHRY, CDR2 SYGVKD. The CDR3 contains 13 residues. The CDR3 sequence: CATGGGVSYEQYF. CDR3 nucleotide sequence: TGTGCCACGGGGGGAGGGGTCTCCTACGAGCAGTACTTC.

The CDR3 sequence is CASSSPTSVGTDTQYF. CDR3 DNA sequence: TGTGCCAGCAGCTCTCCGACTAGCGTGGGCACAGATACGCAGTATTTT. This chain connects TRBV7-6 to TRBJ2-3; 8 bases are shared with TRBD2. CDR1 and CDR2 from the germline V gene are SGHVS and FNYEAQ. With V trimmed by 4 bases and J by 1 base, 7 bases remained unmatched. CDR3 length: 16 amino acids. Using reference TRBV7-6 and TRBJ2-3 for the parts outside the CDR3, the full variable domain is GAGVSQSPRYKVTKRGQDVALRCDPISGHVSLYWYRQALGQGPEFLTYFNYEAQQDKSGLPNDRFSAERPEGSISTLTIQRTEQRDSAMYRCASSSPTSVGTDTQYFGPGTRLTVL.

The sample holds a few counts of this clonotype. The CDR3 DNA follows: TGTGCCAGCAGCCAAGAACGAGGGGGCCCGGGTGGCTACACCTTC. It codes for CASSQERGGPGGYTF. The chain has TRBV4-2 and TRBJ1-2, with 7 bases that match TRBD1. The CDR3 consists of 15 residues. V shed 0 bases, J shed 7 bases, and the junction held 8 bases outside the gene matches. Looked up from germline, CDR1 is LGHNA and CDR2 is YNFKEQ.

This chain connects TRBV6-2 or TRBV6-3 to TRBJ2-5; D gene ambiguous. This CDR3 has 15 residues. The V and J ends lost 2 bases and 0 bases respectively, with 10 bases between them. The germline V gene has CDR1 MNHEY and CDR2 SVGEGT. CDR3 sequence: CASSYGQDDQETQYF. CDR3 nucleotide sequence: TGTGCCAGCAGTTACGGCCAGGACGACCAAGAGACCCAGTACTTC.

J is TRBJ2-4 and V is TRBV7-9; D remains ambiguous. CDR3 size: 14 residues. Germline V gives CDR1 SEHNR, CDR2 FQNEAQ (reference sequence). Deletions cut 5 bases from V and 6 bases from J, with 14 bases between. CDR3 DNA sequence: TGTGCCAGCAGCCCGAGCGCGCCTCTAAACATTCAGTACTTC. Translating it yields CASSPSAPLNIQYF.

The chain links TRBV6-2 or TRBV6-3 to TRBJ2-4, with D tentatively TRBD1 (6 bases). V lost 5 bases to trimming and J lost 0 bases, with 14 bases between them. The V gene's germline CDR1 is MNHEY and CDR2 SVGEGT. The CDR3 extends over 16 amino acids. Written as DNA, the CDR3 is TGTGCCAGCAGTCTCAGGGGACGGCTAGCCAAAAACATTCAGTACTTC. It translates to CASSLRGRLAKNIQYF.

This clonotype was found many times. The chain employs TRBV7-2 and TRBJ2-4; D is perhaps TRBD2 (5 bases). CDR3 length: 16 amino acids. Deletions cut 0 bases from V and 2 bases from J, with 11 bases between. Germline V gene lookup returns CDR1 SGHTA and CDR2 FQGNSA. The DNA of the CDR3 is TGTGCCAGCAGCTTAGCAGGGAGTGAAACCAAAAACATTCAGTACTTC. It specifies CASSLAGSETKNIQYF.

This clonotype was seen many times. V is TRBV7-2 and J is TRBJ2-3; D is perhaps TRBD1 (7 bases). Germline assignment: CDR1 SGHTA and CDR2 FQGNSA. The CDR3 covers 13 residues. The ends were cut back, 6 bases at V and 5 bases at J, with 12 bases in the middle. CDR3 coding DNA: TGTGCCAGCAGGCAGGGGGGATTAGATACGCAGTATTTT. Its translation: CASRQGGLDTQYF.